This paragraph covers one T cell receptor (beta chain) sequence. This receptor's antigen is unknown. This likely came from a read error, as a far larger clone is one base away. Using the deep immunoSEQ assay, TCR CDR3 regions were amplified from genomic DNA by multiplex PCR. Extracted genomic DNA from each cell subset was distributed evenly across all wells of several immunoSEQ 96-well plates, and each plate was treated as a replicate. For unsorted PBMC, roughly 0.3 ug genomic DNA, equal to 30,000 or so T cell genomes, was loaded into each replicate PCR. Ten immunoSEQ deep assay plates were used to sequence the unsorted PBMC genomic DNA. Purified libraries were quantified with a Qubit 3.0 fluorometer, sized on a Bioanalyzer 2100, and re-quantified with the KAPA Library Quantification kit. A separate single-read 150-cycle Illumina NextSeq 550 flow cell was used to sequence each immunoSEQ 96-well plate. On the study's bioinformatics: Because the immunoSEQ output held only junctional sequences and lacked quality scores, the filtering could not match the filtering applied to full-length reads. Sequences were annotated with PyIR, a Python wrapper for IgBLAST v1.9, using IMGT germline references to assign V/J genes and CDR3. Reads with weak V/J assignments (E-value above 1e-6), missing CDR3, stop codons, out-of-frame junctions, or ambiguous translated residues were removed. A V3J clonotype was defined by an identical inferred V gene, J gene, and CDR3 amino acid sequence. To compute the percentage overlap between repertoires, the number of shared unique clonotypes was divided by the size of the smaller repertoire. Richness of each repertoire was evaluated using RTK rarefaction, the Chao1 estimator, and Recon v2.1 estimates of unobserved clonotypes. Sourced from immuneACCESS, this table was stored by TCRdb with only in-frame sequences that have V and J called. A share of the clones is absent; for the studies checked, an unresolved V gene accounts for under half, and the remainder has no known explanation. V and J calls and clone size are those listed in that table; D and trimming were worked out from the DNA. In this sample the table shows 470,000 or so clones, 81% of which occur a single time. Roughly 12% of the sample is in the top ten clones.

The data stem from a study of shared clonotypes between healthy human individuals (dated by TCRdb to 2020 to 2021). For the study in its entirety: The cohort comprised a couple of women and three men aged 18 to 49 years. To estimate repertoire size and how much clonotypes are shared between individuals, the study performed deep sequencing of blood TCR repertoires from a few healthy adults. Libraries were prepared and TCR repertoires were sequenced by different laboratories using diverse techniques, in order to increase sequencing depth and limit assay-specific biases. Per donor, leukapheresis produced somewhere between about 0.8 and 9.5 billion PBMCs. What the work shows at the level of the full study, not this receptor alone: Because the study included only a small number of donors, the genetic and exposure-history diversity represented was limited. Based on pairwise subsampling, the degree of clonotype sharing among donors was expected to be affected by sequencing depth. Sampling was restricted to blood, and TCR repertoires in tissues likely differ from the TCR repertoires found in blood.

Sequences SGHNT (CDR1) and YYREEE (CDR2) are obtained from the germline V gene (reference sequence). The CDR3 starts with the cysteine, ends with the phenylalanine, and has 14 residues. The DNA shown is the 42-base CDR3, in frame from base 1. Donors were healthy HIV-negative adults with no recently reported acute infections or vaccinations. Every donor was a Caucasian adult residing in Nashville, Tennessee, USA. For unsorted samples, 90 million or so PBMCs were counted and genomic DNA was extracted with the QIAamp DNA Blood Mini kit. Blood was obtained by leukapheresis, after which PBMCs were separated by Ficoll-Histopaque density gradient centrifugation and cryopreserved in liquid nitrogen vapor phase.

The chain links TRBV5-4 with TRBJ2-7; 7 bases in the middle match TRBD1. This TCR derives from a woman between 35 and 50 years old in good health. Some clones in this sample may be carry-over from other donors' samples. Sequenced: PBMCs. The encoded CDR3 is CASSPDRAVGERYF. Read as DNA, the sequence is TGTGCCAGCAGCCCAGACAGGGCGGTCGGCGAGCGGTACTTC.